The 28 T cell receptor beta chains listed next were all sequenced from one sample in a study of response to subunit inactivated influenza vaccine. TCRdb ran MiXCR on the RT-PCR reads and lists one entry per CDR3 protein. This table holds over 750,000 distinct CDR3 sequences, approximately 22% found once. This sample comprised PBMCs from blood, obtained 4 to 6 days after vaccination. The origin of the receptors is a man aged 45-65 years who received an inactivated influenza vaccine.

V is TRBV7-2 and J is TRBJ1-2; TRBD1 is a possible D gene (6 bases). Trimming removed 5 bases at V and 4 bases at J, with 11 bases between. Germline CDR1 is SGHTA and CDR2 is FQGNSA. The CDR3 runs to 13 residues. The DNA for the CDR3 is TGTGCCAGCAGCCCACAGGGACCCTATGGCTACACCTTC. Its translation is CASSPQGPYGYTF.

The chain links TRBV7-9 to TRBJ2-3, with D unresolved. The CDR3 sequence is 13 residues long. The germline CDR1 and CDR2 sequences are SEHNR and FQNEAQ (reference sequence). V was trimmed by 5 bases and J by 6 bases, leaving 12 bases between them. CDR3 loop: CASSPSSRDTQYF. CDR3 coding DNA: TGTGCCAGCAGCCCGTCATCGAGGGATACGCAGTATTTT.

The chain recombines TRBV20-1 with TRBJ2-2; 7 bases fit TRBD2. In germline, CDR1 is DFQATT, CDR2 SNEGSKA (reference sequence). Unmatched junction bases numbered 10, after V lost 3 bases and J lost 6 bases. The CDR3 sequence is 15 residues long. The chain's CDR3 is CSARDGRESSGELFF. DNA of the CDR3: TGCAGTGCTAGGGATGGGCGGGAGTCGTCCGGGGAGCTGTTTTTT.

The genes are TRBV11-1 and TRBJ2-5, with 11 bases lining up with TRBD2. With 5 bases clipped from V and 5 bases from J, the junction kept 16 bases outside the gene matches. This CDR3 comprises 18 residues. Germline assignment: CDR1 SGHAT and CDR2 FQDESV (reference sequence). The CDR3 protein is CASSPRDRLAGRIETQYF. The CDR3 DNA is TGTGCCAGCAGCCCACGGGACCGACTAGCGGGACGAATCGAGACCCAGTACTTC.

This clonotype occurred a few times. The rearrangement links TRBV12-3 or TRBV12-4 to TRBJ2-3; either TRBD1 or TRBD2 may fit D (7 bases each). The V end lost 6 bases, the J end lost 3 bases, and 16 bases lay between the germline ends. The CDR3 runs to 15 residues. The CDR3 nucleotides read TGTGCCAGCAGCCCAGGGGGGGGATTGACAGATACGCAGTATTTT. Amino acid sequence: CASSPGGGLTDTQYF.

This rearrangement joins TRBV20-1 to TRBJ2-2; D remains unclear. Between the trimmed V and J ends, which lost 0 bases and 5 bases, there was a span of 7 bases. Per the germline V gene, CDR1 is DFQATT and CDR2 is SNEGSKA (reference sequence). This CDR3 has 13 residues. DNA for the CDR3: TGCAGTGCTAGAGAGACGTCTACCGGGGAGCTGTTTTTT. It translates to CSARETSTGELFF.

This clonotype appeared a few times. The V gene is TRBV4-3, the J gene TRBJ1-3; TRBD1 might be the D (6 bases). Trimming shortened V by 0 bases and J by 0 bases, and 15 bases separated the two germline ends. The germline CDR1 and CDR2 sequences are LGHNA and YSLEER. The CDR3 sequence is 18 residues long. CDR3 region: CASSQDLGATASGNTIYF. In DNA, the CDR3 is TGCGCCAGCAGCCAAGATTTGGGGGCGACGGCCTCTGGAAACACCATATATTTT.

The chain links TRBV5-8 to TRBJ2-5; 11 positions match TRBD1. V lost 4 bases, J lost 0 bases, and 5 bases stayed unmatched. The CDR3 extends over 16 amino acids. CDR1 is SGHTS and CDR2 is YDEGEE in the germline V gene. For the CDR3, the DNA is TGTGCCAGCAGCGGGGGACAGGGGGATTACCAAGAGACCCAGTACTTC. It translates to CASSGGQGDYQETQYF. Filled out from reference TRBV5-8 and TRBJ2-5, the complete variable domain reads EAGVTQSPTHLIKTRGQQATLRCSPISGHTSVYWYQQALGLGLQFLLWYDEGEERNRGNFPPRFSGRQFPNYSSELNVNALELEDSALYLCASSGGQGDYQETQYFGPGTRLLVL.

This sequence joins TRBV29-1 and TRBJ2-7; 10 bases align to TRBD1. Trimming at V came to 6 bases and at J to 4 bases, leaving 12 bases not matched to a gene. This CDR3 is 15 amino acids long. Germline V gene data show CDR1 as SQVTM and CDR2 as ANQGSEA. The CDR3 DNA reads as TGCAGCGTCGCCGGGACAGGGGCTAGATTTTACGAGCAGTACTTC. It encodes CSVAGTGARFYEQYF.

This clonotype was counted ten times or more. The V and J genes are TRBV7-9 and TRBJ2-7; 8 nucleotides agree with TRBD2. This CDR3 comprises 15 residues. Per germline, CDR1 SEHNR and CDR2 FQNEAQ (reference sequence). The V gene end was trimmed by 5 bases and the J gene end by 2 bases; junction bases not matched to a gene: 8. The CDR3 DNA reads TGTGCCAGCAGCCCGATCCTAGCGGGCCCCTACGAGCAGTACTTC. This translates into CASSPILAGPYEQYF.

The chain recombines TRBV6-2 or TRBV6-3 with TRBJ2-1; no reliable D call. Trimming stripped 5 bases from V and 6 bases from J, with 5 bases between. The germline V gene encodes CDR1 MNHEY and CDR2 SVGEGT. This CDR3 region has 11 residues. The CDR3 sequence: CASSGVNEQFF. The CDR3 DNA is TGTGCCAGCAGTGGCGTCAATGAGCAGTTCTTC.

This clonotype turned up a few times. The V call is TRBV20-1, the J call TRBJ1-1; 9 positions agree with TRBD1. V lost 6 bases to trimming and J lost 4 bases; unmatched junction nucleotides: 6. Germline V gives CDR1 DFQATT, CDR2 SNEGSKA (reference sequence). The CDR3 has 13 amino acids. Here the CDR3 DNA reads TGCAGTGCGGCCGGACAGGGGACCACTGAAGCTTTCTTT. As protein: CSAAGQGTTEAFF.

This clonotype came up a few times. The chain has TRBV7-2 and TRBJ2-1; perhaps TRBD2 as D (7 bases). The CDR3 is made up of 14 amino acids. The V end lost 5 bases, the J end lost 4 bases, and 12 bases lay between the germline ends. The germline CDR1 and CDR2 sequences are SGHTA and FQGNSA. Here the CDR3 reads CASSRGGVYNEQFF. The CDR3 bases are TGTGCCAGCAGCAGGGGGGGGGTTTACAATGAGCAGTTCTTC.

Ten or more counts support this clonotype. The J gene is TRBJ1-1, the V gene TRBV5-1; D may be TRBD1 (5 bases). The germline gives CDR1 SGHRS, CDR2 YFSETQ. This CDR3 comprises 15 residues. Trimming left V 1 base short and J 4 bases short, with 14 bases between. The CDR3 region is CASSLSIGAVTEAFF. DNA of the CDR3: TGCGCCAGCAGCTTGAGCATCGGGGCGGTCACTGAAGCTTTCTTT.

This chain connects TRBV7-9 to TRBJ2-6; the D gene could be TRBD1 or TRBD2 (6 bases each). Trimming removed 2 bases from V and 3 bases from J, with 11 bases in between. Germline CDR1 is SEHNR and CDR2 is FQNEAQ (reference sequence). The CDR3 spans 16 residues. CDR3 protein: CASSLNGGGGANVLTF. The CDR3 DNA is TGTGCCAGCAGCTTAAACGGGGGCGGTGGGGCCAACGTCCTGACTTTC.

This chain uses TRBV20-1 with TRBJ1-4; TRBD1 aligns across 10 bases. V lost 3 bases, J lost 6 bases, and 1 base stayed unmatched. Germline loops: CDR1 DFQATT, CDR2 SNEGSKA (reference sequence). The CDR3 loop spans 13 amino acids. The DNA of the CDR3 is TGCAGTGCTAGGGGACAGGGGTATGAAAAACTGTTTTTT. Its protein product is CSARGQGYEKLFF.

This clonotype has only a few counts. This chain uses TRBV20-1 with TRBJ2-7; either TRBD1 or TRBD2 may fit D (6 bases each). Germline lookup yields CDR1 DFQATT and CDR2 SNEGSKA (reference sequence). The germline V and J ends were trimmed by 2 bases and 5 bases, with 10 bases remaining between them. CDR3 length: 12 amino acids. CDR3 sequence: CSARKGGHEQYF. As DNA, the CDR3 is TGCAGTGCTAGAAAGGGGGGCCACGAGCAGTACTTC.

The sample holds a few counts of this clonotype. V usage is TRBV10-3 and J usage is TRBJ1-5; tentatively, D is TRBD1 (5 bases). V was shortened by 4 bases and J by 2 bases, with 9 bases between the two germline ends. The germline gives CDR1 ENHRY, CDR2 SYGVKD. The CDR3 covers 14 residues. The CDR3 loop is CAISARDGNQPQHF. Written as DNA, the CDR3 is TGTGCCATCAGTGCCAGGGATGGCAATCAGCCCCAGCATTTT.

The genes are TRBV15 and TRBJ1-5; D perhaps matches TRBD1 (5 bases). V lost 2 bases, J lost 4 bases, and 18 bases lay in between. Germline loops: CDR1 LNHNV, CDR2 YYDKDF (reference sequence). The CDR3 contains 17 residues. The CDR3 protein is CATSRFPSRELNQPQHF. DNA of the CDR3: TGTGCCACCAGCAGATTTCCGTCCAGGGAACTAAATCAGCCCCAGCATTTT.

V is TRBV15 and J is TRBJ2-1; possible D gene TRBD2, 5 bases. The ends were cut back, 3 bases at V and 1 base at J, with 16 bases in the middle. Germline V gene lookup returns CDR1 LNHNV and CDR2 YYDKDF (reference sequence). This CDR3 is built from 17 residues. CDR3 amino acids: CATSSEVGGLSYNEQFF. The CDR3 DNA is TGTGCCACCAGCAGTGAGGTCGGCGGGCTGTCCTACAATGAGCAGTTCTTC.

This clonotype was seen only a few times. The V gene is TRBV11-2, the J gene TRBJ2-1; possibly TRBD2 for D (5 bases). Germline V gene lookup returns CDR1 SGHAT and CDR2 FQNNGV. The CDR3 covers 17 residues. V was clipped by 2 bases and J by 6 bases, with 20 bases between them. CDR3: CASSLLASGPGINEQFF. The CDR3 DNA follows: TGTGCCAGCAGCTTACTCGCCAGCGGACCTGGAATCAATGAGCAGTTCTTC. Full variable domain (missing parts from reference TRBV11-2 and TRBJ2-1): EAGVAQSPRYKIIEKRQSVAFWCNPISGHATLYWYQQILGQGPKLLIQFQNNGVVDDSQLPKDRFSAERLKGVDSTLKIQPAKLEDSAVYLCASSLLASGPGINEQFFGPGTRLTVL.

The genes are TRBV7-8 and TRBJ1-1; tentative D call: TRBD1 (6 bases). V dropped 2 bases and J dropped 6 bases, with 16 bases sitting between them. Germline loops: CDR1 SGHVS, CDR2 FQNEAQ. The CDR3 sequence is 15 residues long. CDR3 sequence: CASSLWQGSWAEAFF. CDR3 DNA: TGTGCCAGCAGCTTATGGCAGGGGTCATGGGCTGAAGCTTTCTTT.

This rearrangement joins TRBV6-5 to TRBJ1-1, with D unclear. The CDR3 sequence is 16 residues long. Germline loops: CDR1 MNHEY, CDR2 SVGAGI. The V gene lost 6 bases and the J gene lost 0 bases, with 17 bases spanning the gap. The CDR3 loop reads CASSTRTGPMNTEAFF. The CDR3 DNA reads as TGTGCCAGCAGCACTCGCACTGGGCCAATGAACACTGAAGCTTTCTTT.

In this sample, this clonotype turned up many times. This rearrangement joins TRBV7-2 to TRBJ2-1; D unresolved. Deletions cut 1 base from V and 9 bases from J, with 19 bases between. The length of the CDR3 is 16 residues. The germline V gene has CDR1 SGHTA and CDR2 FQGNSA. The CDR3 is CASSLVVSEKSIEQFF. DNA of the CDR3: TGTGCCAGCAGCTTAGTTGTCAGTGAAAAATCGATTGAGCAGTTCTTC.

The rearrangement links TRBV6-1 to TRBJ1-1, with TRBD1 matching 7 bases. The ends lost 4 bases at V and 0 bases at J; junction bases unmatched: 2. From germline, CDR1 is MNHNS and CDR2 SASEGT. CDR3 length: 14 residues. In DNA, the CDR3 is TGTGCCAGCAGTGGACAGGGAATGAACACTGAAGCTTTCTTT. Translation: CASSGQGMNTEAFF.

This clonotype was picked up a small number of times. CDR3 protein: CASGQGLYEQYF. The CDR3 DNA sequence: TGTGCCAGCGGACAAGGGCTATACGAGCAGTACTTC. The V call is TRBV28, the J call TRBJ2-7, with a possible D match to TRBD1 (5 bases). V was pared by 8 bases and J by 4 bases, with 12 bases between. Germline lookup yields CDR1 MDHEN and CDR2 SYDVKM. The CDR3 covers 12 residues. The complete variable domain, with remaining parts taken from reference TRBV28 and TRBJ2-7, reads DVKVTQSSRYLVKRTGEKVFLECVQDMDHENMFWYRQDPGLGLRLIYFSYDVKMKEKGDIPEGYSVSREKKERFSLILESASTNQTSMYLCASGQGLYEQYFGPGTRLTVT.

This chain joins TRBV12-5 and TRBJ2-2; D not resolved. Germline V gene data show CDR1 as LGHNT and CDR2 as FRNRAP. The CDR3 contains 12 residues. V lost 0 bases and J 5 bases, leaving 1 base between the germline ends. In nucleotides, the CDR3 is TGTGCTAGTGGTTTGGTAACCGGGGAGCTGTTTTTT. Amino acids: CASGLVTGELFF.

This clonotype was detected only a few times. The V and J genes are TRBV6-1 and TRBJ2-3; D is ambiguous. In germline, CDR1 is MNHNS, CDR2 SASEGT. CDR3 length: 13 amino acids. Trimming stripped 5 bases from V and 3 bases from J, with 9 bases between. The CDR3 region is CASSRPTTDTQYF. The CDR3 DNA sequence: TGTGCCAGCAGTCGTCCCACGACAGATACGCAGTATTTT.